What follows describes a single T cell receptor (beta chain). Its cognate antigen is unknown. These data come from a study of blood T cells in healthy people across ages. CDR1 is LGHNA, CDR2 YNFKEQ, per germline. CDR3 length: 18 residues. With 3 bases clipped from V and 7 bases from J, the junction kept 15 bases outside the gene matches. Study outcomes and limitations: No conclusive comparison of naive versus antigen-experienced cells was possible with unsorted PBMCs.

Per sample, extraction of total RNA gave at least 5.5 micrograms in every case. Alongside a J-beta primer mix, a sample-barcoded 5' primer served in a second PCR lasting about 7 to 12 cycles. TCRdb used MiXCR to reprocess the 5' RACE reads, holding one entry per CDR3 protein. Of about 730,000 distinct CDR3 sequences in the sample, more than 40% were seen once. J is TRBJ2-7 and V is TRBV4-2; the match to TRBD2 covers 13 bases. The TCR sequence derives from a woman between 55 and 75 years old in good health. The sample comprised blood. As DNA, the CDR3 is TGTGCCAGCAGCCAGGGGGGGGGACTAGCGGGGTCACACAATGAGCAGTACTTC. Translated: CASSQGGGLAGSHNEQYF.